Each of the 7 T cell receptor beta chains below was sequenced from the same sample in a study of CD8+ T cells in alopecia areata. Once RNA had been extracted, it was reverse transcribed into cDNA to act as the sequencing template. Profiling relied on immunoSEQ multiplex PCR, and the TCRdb table lists in-frame clones only, not all of them. In the table there are about 120,000 clones, about 50% of which are singletons. Sequencing was carried out using NKG2D-low CD8+ T cells sorted from blood. The source of these receptors is a human donor with alopecia areata.

This clone occurred once. The CDR3 protein is CASTGASSQFF. DNA of the CDR3: TGTGCCAGCACAGGGGCGTCCAGCCAGTTCTTC. V gene TRBV27 combines with J gene TRBJ2-1, with a tentative D call TRBD1 (6 bases). The CDR3 sequence is 11 residues long. The V and J ends lost 7 bases and 13 bases respectively, with 14 bases between them. Germline assignment: CDR1 MNHEY and CDR2 SMNVEV (reference sequence).

Comments on this clone: Other DNA sequences within the sample encode an identical CDR3. The chain carries TRBV30 and TRBJ2-5; no definite D call. Trimming cost V 4 bases and J 2 bases, with 8 bases left between them. CDR1 and CDR2 from the germline V gene are GTSNPN and SVGIG (reference sequence). The CDR3 sequence is 12 residues long. As DNA, the CDR3 is TGTGCCTGGAACGGCATTCAAGAGACCCAGTACTTC. It codes for CAWNGIQETQYF.

The chain joins TRBV5-6 to TRBJ2-5, with D possibly being TRBD1 or TRBD2 (6 bases each). Germline loops: CDR1 SGHDT, CDR2 YYEEEE. The V gene lost 0 bases and the J gene lost 4 bases, with 7 bases spanning the gap. CDR3 size: 13 residues. CDR3 loop: CASSLEGGETQYF. The CDR3 coding sequence is TGTGCCAGCAGCTTGGAGGGGGGAGAGACCCAGTACTTC.

The chain is built from TRBV27 and TRBJ2-5; D is possibly TRBD1 (6 bases). The CDR3 extends over 14 amino acids. Germline V lookup: CDR1 MNHEY, CDR2 SMNVEV (reference sequence). V was cut by 4 bases and J by 3 bases, with 12 bases left in between. CDR3 protein: CASSWRTAEETQYF. For the CDR3, the DNA is TGTGCCAGCAGTTGGAGGACAGCAGAAGAGACCCAGTACTTC.

The genes are TRBV29-1 and TRBJ2-7; D not resolved. CDR1 is SQVTM and CDR2 is ANQGSEA in the germline V gene. CDR3 length equals 15 residues. Trimming cost V 7 bases and J 2 bases, with 21 bases left between them. The CDR3 loop reads CSAPYGDPVAYEQYF. CDR3 coding DNA: TGCAGCGCCCCCTACGGCGACCCAGTGGCCTACGAGCAGTACTTC.

This clone was detected a few times. The V gene is TRBV30, the J gene TRBJ1-2; D gene uncertain. The germline CDR1 and CDR2 sequences are GTSNPN and SVGIG (reference sequence). V was pared by 2 bases and J by 5 bases, with 6 bases between. There are 11 residues in the CDR3. This chain's CDR3 is CAWSPGYGYTF. The CDR3 region has the DNA TGTGCCTGGAGTCCGGGGTATGGCTACACCTTC.

The gene calls are TRBV19 and TRBJ2-5, with 8 bases that match TRBD1. This CDR3 region has 13 residues. CDR1 is LNHDA and CDR2 is SQIVND in the germline V gene (reference sequence). V trimming: 8 bases; J trimming: 3 bases; junction bases outside the gene matches: 5. The CDR3 protein is CASADREEETQYF. Here the CDR3 DNA reads TGTGCCAGTGCGGACAGGGAAGAAGAGACCCAGTACTTC.